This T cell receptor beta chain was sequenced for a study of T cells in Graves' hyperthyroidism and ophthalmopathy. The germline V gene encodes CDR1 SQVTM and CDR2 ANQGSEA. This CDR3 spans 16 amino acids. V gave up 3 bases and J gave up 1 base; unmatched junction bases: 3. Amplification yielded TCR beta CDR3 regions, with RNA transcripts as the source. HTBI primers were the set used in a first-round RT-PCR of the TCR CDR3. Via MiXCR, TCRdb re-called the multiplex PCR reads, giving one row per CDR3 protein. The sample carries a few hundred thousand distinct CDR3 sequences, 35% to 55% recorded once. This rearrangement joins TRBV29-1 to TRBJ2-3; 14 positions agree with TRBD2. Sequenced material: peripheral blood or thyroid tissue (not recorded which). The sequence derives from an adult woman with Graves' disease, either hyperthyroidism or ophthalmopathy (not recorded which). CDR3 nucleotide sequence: TGCAGCGTTGAGGGACTAGCGGGAGTAGGCACAGATACGCAGTATTTT. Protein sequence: CSVEGLAGVGTDTQYF.